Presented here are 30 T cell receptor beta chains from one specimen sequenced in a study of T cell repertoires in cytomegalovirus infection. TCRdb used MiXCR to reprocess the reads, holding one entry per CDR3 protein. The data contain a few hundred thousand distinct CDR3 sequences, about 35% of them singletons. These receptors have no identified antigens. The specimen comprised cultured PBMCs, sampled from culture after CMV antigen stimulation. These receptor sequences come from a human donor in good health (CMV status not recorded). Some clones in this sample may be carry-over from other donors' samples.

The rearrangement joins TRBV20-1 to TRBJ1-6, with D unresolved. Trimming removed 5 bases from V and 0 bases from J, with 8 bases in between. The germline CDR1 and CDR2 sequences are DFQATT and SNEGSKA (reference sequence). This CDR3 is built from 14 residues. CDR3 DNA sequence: TGCAGTGCTTGGAGGAGCTCCTATAATTCACCCCTCCACTTT. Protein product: CSAWRSSYNSPLHF.

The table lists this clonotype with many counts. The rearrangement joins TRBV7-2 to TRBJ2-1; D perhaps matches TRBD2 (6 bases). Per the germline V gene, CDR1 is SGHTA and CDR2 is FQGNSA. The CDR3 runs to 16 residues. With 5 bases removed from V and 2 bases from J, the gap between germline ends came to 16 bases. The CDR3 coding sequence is TGTGCCAGCAGCGAAAGGCCTAGCGTTGCCTACAATGAGCAGTTCTTC. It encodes CASSERPSVAYNEQFF.

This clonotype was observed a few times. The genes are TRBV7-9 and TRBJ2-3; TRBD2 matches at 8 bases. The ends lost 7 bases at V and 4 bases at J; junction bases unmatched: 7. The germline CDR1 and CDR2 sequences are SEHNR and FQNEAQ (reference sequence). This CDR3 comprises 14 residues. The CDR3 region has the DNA TGTGCCAGCACCTGGGCGGGAGGAGCAGATACGCAGTATTTT. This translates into CASTWAGGADTQYF.

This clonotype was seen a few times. CDR3 protein: CASSPSSHREGNYGYTF. The CDR3 coding sequence is TGTGCCAGCAGCCCGAGCAGCCACAGGGAGGGGAACTATGGCTACACCTTC. The chain carries TRBV7-2 and TRBJ1-2; tentative D call: TRBD1 (6 bases). The V end was cut by 5 bases, the J end by 2 bases, with 21 bases between. Germline V gives CDR1 SGHTA, CDR2 FQGNSA. This CDR3 comprises 17 residues.

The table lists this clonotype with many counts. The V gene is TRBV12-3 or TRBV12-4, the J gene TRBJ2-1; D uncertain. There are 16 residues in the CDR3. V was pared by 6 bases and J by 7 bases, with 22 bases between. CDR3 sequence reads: CASRPSGHTKTNEQFF. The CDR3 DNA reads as TGTGCCAGCAGACCCTCGGGCCATACAAAGACGAATGAGCAGTTCTTC.

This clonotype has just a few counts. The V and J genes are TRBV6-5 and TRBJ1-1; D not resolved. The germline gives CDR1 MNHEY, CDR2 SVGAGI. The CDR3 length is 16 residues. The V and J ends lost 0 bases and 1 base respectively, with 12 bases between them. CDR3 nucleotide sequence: TGTGCCAGCAGTTACTCGTCACTGGCACCGAACACTGAAGCTTTCTTT. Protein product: CASSYSSLAPNTEAFF.

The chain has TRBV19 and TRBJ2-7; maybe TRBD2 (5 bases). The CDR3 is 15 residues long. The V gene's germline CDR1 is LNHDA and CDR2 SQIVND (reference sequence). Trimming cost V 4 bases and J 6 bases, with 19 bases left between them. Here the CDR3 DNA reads TGTGCCAGTAGTACGTCGCCCTCCGGGAACAGCGAGCAGTACTTC. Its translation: CASSTSPSGNSEQYF.

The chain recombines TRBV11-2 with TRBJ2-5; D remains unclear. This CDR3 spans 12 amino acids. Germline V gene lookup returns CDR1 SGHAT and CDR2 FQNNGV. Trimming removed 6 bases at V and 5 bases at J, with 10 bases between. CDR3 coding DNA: TGTGCCAGCAGGATGGATGCTGAGACCCAGTACTTC. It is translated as CASRMDAETQYF. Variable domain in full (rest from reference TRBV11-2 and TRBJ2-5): EAGVAQSPRYKIIEKRQSVAFWCNPISGHATLYWYQQILGQGPKLLIQFQNNGVVDDSQLPKDRFSAERLKGVDSTLKIQPAKLEDSAVYLCASRMDAETQYFGPGTRLLVL.

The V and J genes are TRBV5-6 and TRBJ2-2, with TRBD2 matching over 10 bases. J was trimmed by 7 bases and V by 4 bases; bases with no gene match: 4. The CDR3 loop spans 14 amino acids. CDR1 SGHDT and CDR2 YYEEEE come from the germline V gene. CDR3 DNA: TGTGCCAGCAGCCTAGCGGGAGTAGGCGGGGAGCTGTTTTTT. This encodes CASSLAGVGGELFF.

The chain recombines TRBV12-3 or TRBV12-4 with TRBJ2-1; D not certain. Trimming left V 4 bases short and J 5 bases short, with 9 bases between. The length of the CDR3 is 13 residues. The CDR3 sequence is CASSWSRDNEQFF. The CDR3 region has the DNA TGTGCCAGCAGTTGGAGCCGAGACAATGAGCAGTTCTTC.

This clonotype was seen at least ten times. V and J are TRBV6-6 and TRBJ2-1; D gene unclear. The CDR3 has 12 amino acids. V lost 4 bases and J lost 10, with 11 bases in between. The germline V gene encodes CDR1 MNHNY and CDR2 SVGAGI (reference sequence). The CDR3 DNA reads TGTGCCAGCAGTTCCCAAAGGAGAGAGCAGTTCTTC. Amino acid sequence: CASSSQRREQFF.

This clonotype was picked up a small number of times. The CDR3 is CASSFTSGTEAFF. CDR3 nucleotides: TGTGCCAGCAGCTTCACGTCGGGGACTGAAGCTTTCTTT. This chain connects TRBV7-2 to TRBJ1-1; D not resolved. Germline assignment: CDR1 SGHTA and CDR2 FQGNSA. The V end was cut by 3 bases, the J end by 5 bases, with 10 bases between. This CDR3 contains 13 residues.

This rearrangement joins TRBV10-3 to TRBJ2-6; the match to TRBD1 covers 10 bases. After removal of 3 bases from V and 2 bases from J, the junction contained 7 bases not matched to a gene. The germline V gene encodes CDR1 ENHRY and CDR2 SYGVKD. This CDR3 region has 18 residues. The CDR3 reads CAISEAGTGVTGANVLTF. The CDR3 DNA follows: TGTGCCATCAGTGAAGCCGGGACAGGGGTTACTGGGGCCAACGTCCTGACTTTC.

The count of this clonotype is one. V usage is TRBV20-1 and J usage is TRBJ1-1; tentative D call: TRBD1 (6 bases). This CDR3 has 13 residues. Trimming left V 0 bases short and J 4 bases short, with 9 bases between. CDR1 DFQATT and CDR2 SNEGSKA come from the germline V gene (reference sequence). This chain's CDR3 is CSARDRGITEAFF. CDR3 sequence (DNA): TGCAGTGCTAGAGACAGGGGAATCACTGAAGCTTTCTTT.

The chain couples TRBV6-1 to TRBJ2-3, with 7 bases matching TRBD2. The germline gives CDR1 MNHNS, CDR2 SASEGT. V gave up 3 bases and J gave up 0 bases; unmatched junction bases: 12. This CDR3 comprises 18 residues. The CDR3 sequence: CASSEFDRLAASTDTQYF. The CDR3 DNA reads TGTGCCAGCAGTGAGTTTGATCGGCTAGCGGCTAGCACAGATACGCAGTATTTT.

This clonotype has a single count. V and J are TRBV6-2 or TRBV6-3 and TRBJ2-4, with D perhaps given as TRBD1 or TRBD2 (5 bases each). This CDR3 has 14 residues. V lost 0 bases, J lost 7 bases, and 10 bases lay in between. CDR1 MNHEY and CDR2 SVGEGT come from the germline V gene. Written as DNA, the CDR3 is TGTGCCAGCAGTTACTCGGCCGGGGCCAACATTCAGTACTTC. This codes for CASSYSAGANIQYF.

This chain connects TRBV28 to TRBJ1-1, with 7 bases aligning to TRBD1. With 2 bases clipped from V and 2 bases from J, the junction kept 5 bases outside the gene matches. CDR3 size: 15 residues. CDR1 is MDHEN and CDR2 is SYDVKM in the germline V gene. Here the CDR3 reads CASSLPGQVNTEAFF. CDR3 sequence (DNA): TGTGCCAGCAGTTTACCCGGACAGGTAAACACTGAAGCTTTCTTT.

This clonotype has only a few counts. As DNA, the CDR3 is TGTGCCAGCAGCCCGTACTCCACAGAGACCCAGTACTTC. Protein: CASSPYSTETQYF. The rearrangement joins TRBV7-2 to TRBJ2-5; the D is unclear. CDR1 and CDR2 from the germline V gene are SGHTA and FQGNSA. This CDR3 has 13 residues. Trimming stripped 5 bases from V and 4 bases from J, with 11 bases between.

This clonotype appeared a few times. The CDR3 loop is CASERWGSGGYTF. The CDR3 nucleotides read TGTGCCAGCGAACGTTGGGGGTCTGGAGGCTACACCTTC. V is TRBV5-5 and J is TRBJ1-2; possible D gene TRBD1, 5 bases. Trimming took 7 bases from V and 8 from J, leaving 18 bases between them. This CDR3 has 13 residues. Germline CDR1 SGHKS, CDR2 YYEKEE (reference sequence).

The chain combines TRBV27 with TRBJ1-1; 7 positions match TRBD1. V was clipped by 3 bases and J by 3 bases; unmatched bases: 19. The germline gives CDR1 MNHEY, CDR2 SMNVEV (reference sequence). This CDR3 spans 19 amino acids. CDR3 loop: CASSFRRTGEGIWDTEAFF. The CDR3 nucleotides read TGTGCCAGCAGTTTCCGTCGTACAGGGGAAGGTATTTGGGACACTGAAGCTTTCTTT.

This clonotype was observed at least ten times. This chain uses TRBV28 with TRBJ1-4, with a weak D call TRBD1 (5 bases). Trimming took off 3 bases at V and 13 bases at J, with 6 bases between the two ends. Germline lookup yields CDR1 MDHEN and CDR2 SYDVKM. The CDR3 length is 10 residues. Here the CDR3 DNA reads TGTGCCAGCAGTTTCGGGGGACTGTTTTTT. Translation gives CASSFGGLFF.

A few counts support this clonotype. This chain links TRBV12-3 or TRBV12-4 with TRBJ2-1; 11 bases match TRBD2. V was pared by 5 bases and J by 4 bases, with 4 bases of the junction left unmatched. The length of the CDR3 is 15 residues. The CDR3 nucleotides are TGTGCCAGCAGTATGACTAGCGGGAATTACAATGAGCAGTTCTTC. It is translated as CASSMTSGNYNEQFF.

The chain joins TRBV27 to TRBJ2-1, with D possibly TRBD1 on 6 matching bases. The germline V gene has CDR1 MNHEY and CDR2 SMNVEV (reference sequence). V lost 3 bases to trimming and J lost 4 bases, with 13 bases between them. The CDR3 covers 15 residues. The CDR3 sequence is CASSFSGQHYNEQFF. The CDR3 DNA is TGTGCCAGCAGTTTTTCTGGACAGCATTACAATGAGCAGTTCTTC.

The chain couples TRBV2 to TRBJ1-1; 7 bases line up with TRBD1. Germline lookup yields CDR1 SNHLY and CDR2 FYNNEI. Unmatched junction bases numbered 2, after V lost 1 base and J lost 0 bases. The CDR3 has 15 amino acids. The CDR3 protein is CASSEGRGMNTEAFF. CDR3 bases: TGTGCCAGCAGTGAAGGCAGGGGGATGAACACTGAAGCTTTCTTT.

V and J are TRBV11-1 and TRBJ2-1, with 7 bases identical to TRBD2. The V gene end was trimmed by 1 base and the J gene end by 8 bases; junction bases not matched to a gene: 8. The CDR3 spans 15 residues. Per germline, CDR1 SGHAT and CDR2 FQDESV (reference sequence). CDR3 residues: CASSLVAGVGYEQFF. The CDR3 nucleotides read TGTGCCAGCAGCTTAGTCGCGGGAGTCGGCTATGAGCAGTTCTTC.

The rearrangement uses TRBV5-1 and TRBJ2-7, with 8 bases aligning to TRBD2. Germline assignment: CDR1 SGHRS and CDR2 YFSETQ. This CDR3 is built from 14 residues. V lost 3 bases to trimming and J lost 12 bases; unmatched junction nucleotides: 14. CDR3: CASSWGTLADGWYF. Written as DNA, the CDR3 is TGCGCCAGCAGCTGGGGGACACTAGCGGATGGGTGGTACTTC. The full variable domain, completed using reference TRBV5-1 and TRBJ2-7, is KAGVTQTPRYLIKTRGQQVTLSCSPISGHRSVSWYQQTPGQGLQFLFEYFSETQRNKGNFPGRFSGRQFSNSRSEMNVSTLELGDSALYLCASSWGTLADGWYFGPGTRLTVT.

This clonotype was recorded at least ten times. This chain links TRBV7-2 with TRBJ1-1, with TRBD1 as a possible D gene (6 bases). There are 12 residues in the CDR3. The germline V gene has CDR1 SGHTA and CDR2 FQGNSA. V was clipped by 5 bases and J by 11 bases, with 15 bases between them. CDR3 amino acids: CASSLNRAAAFF. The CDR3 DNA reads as TGTGCCAGCAGCCTCAACAGGGCTGCCGCTTTCTTT.

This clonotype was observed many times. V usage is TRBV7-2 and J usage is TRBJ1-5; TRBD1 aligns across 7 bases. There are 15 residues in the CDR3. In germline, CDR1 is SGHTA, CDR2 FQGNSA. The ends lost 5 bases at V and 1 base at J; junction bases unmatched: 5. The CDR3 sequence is CASSPRQGSNQPQHF. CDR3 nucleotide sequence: TGTGCCAGCAGCCCTAGACAGGGAAGCAATCAGCCCCAGCATTTT.

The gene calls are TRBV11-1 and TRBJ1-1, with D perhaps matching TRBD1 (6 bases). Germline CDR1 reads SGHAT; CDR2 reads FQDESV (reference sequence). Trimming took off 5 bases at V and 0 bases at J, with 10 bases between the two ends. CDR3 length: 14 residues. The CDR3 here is CASSRGDMNTEAFF. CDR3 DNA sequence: TGTGCCAGCAGCCGGGGGGACATGAACACTGAAGCTTTCTTT.

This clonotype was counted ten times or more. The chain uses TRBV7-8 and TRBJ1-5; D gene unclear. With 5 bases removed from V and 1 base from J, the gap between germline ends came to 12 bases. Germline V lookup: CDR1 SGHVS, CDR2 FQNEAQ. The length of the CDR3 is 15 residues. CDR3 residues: CASSPMLTSNQPQHF. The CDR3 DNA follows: TGTGCCAGCAGCCCAATGTTAACCAGCAATCAGCCCCAGCATTTT.